A single sample is the source of the 17 T cell receptor beta chains below, sequenced in a study of T-cell memory formation after mild COVID-19. TCRdb used MiXCR to reprocess the 5' RACE reads, holding one entry per CDR3 protein. Among some 250,000 distinct CDR3 sequences listed, approximately 9% were seen once. Sequencing was done on a sample of PBMCs or a T cell subset sorted from them (not recorded which). The source is a man between 18 and 35 years old who had mild COVID-19 (a few samples of this study predate the infection). Cell type and time point are not known.

This clonotype was observed a few times. CDR3 residues: CASSLTAGDWHEQFF. CDR3 in DNA: TGTGCCAGCAGCTTAACGGCGGGGGACTGGCATGAGCAGTTCTTC. The V gene is TRBV7-3, the J gene TRBJ2-1, with 7 bases identical to TRBD2. V trimming: 0 bases; J trimming: 8 bases; junction bases outside the gene matches: 7. The germline gives CDR1 SGHTA, CDR2 FQGTGA. This CDR3 comprises 15 residues.

V and J are TRBV19 and TRBJ2-3; D is possibly TRBD2 (5 bases). V dropped 5 bases and J dropped 1 base, with 16 bases sitting between them. The CDR3 loop spans 16 amino acids. Germline-derived CDR1 and CDR2 are LNHDA and SQIVND (reference sequence). CDR3 in amino acids: CASSPSLTIGTDTQYF. The CDR3 bases are TGTGCCAGTAGTCCTAGCCTCACTATCGGCACAGATACGCAGTATTTT.

This clonotype was counted between two and nine times. The J gene is TRBJ2-3, the V gene TRBV4-3; TRBD2 matches at 13 bases. Germline-derived CDR1 and CDR2 are LGHNA and YSLEER. There are 16 residues in the CDR3. Trimming at V came to 4 bases and at J to 4 bases, leaving 5 bases not matched to a gene. The CDR3 loop reads CASSPTSGGAADTQYF. The CDR3, as DNA: TGCGCCAGCAGCCCCACTAGCGGGGGGGCTGCAGATACGCAGTATTTT.

The rearrangement joins TRBV5-1 to TRBJ2-7, with TRBD1 matching over 7 bases. Losses at the gene ends were 4 bases for V and 0 bases for J; bases not matched to a gene: 7. This CDR3 is 15 amino acids long. Germline V lookup: CDR1 SGHRS, CDR2 YFSETQ. CDR3 nucleotide sequence: TGCGCCAGCAGCCGGGACAGTTCTAGCTCCTACGAGCAGTACTTC. The encoded protein is CASSRDSSSSYEQYF. Using reference TRBV5-1 and TRBJ2-7 for the parts outside the CDR3, the full variable domain is KAGVTQTPRYLIKTRGQQVTLSCSPISGHRSVSWYQQTPGQGLQFLFEYFSETQRNKGNFPGRFSGRQFSNSRSEMNVSTLELGDSALYLCASSRDSSSSYEQYFGPGTRLTVT.

This clonotype has just a few counts. This chain joins TRBV24-1 and TRBJ2-5; TRBD2 matches at 9 bases. The CDR3 loop spans 15 amino acids. Germline values: CDR1 KGHDR, CDR2 SFDVKD. With V trimmed by 3 bases and J by 1 base, 2 bases remained unmatched. CDR3 in DNA: TGTGCCACCAGTGATCCGACTAGCGGCCAAGAGACCCAGTACTTC. This gives the protein CATSDPTSGQETQYF.

The sample holds many counts of this clonotype. The rearrangement uses TRBV5-1 and TRBJ2-2; tentative D call: TRBD1 (5 bases). This CDR3 spans 16 amino acids. Germline CDR1 is SGHRS and CDR2 is YFSETQ. The ends were cut back, 1 base at V and 1 base at J, with 11 bases in the middle. Here the CDR3 DNA reads TGCGCCAGCAGCTTGCCCACTACAGGGAACACCGGGGAGCTGTTTTTT. It translates to CASSLPTTGNTGELFF.

As regards this clonotype: A much larger clone sits a single nucleotide away, making a read error possible. The J gene is TRBJ1-5, the V gene TRBV5-1; D unresolved. This CDR3 contains 17 residues. The ends were cut back, 3 bases at V and 9 bases at J, with 25 bases in the middle. From germline, CDR1 is SGHRS and CDR2 YFSETQ. CDR3 in amino acids: CASSYVLSVPPIRPQHF. CDR3 in DNA: TGCGCCAGCAGCTACGTTCTGTCCGTCCCTCCTATACGGCCCCAGCATTTT.

V usage is TRBV19 and J usage is TRBJ1-3; the D is unclear. The germline CDR1 and CDR2 sequences are LNHDA and SQIVND (reference sequence). With 5 bases removed from V and 0 bases from J, the gap between germline ends came to 8 bases. This CDR3 is 14 amino acids long. As DNA, the CDR3 is TGTGCCAGTAGTTTTCGACTCTCTGGAAACACCATATATTTT. Its translation is CASSFRLSGNTIYF.

This clonotype showed up just a few times. V is TRBV7-2 and J is TRBJ2-3; 7 positions match TRBD1. In germline, CDR1 is SGHTA, CDR2 FQGNSA. The CDR3 consists of 13 residues. J lost 6 bases, V lost 3 bases, and 3 bases had no gene match. For the CDR3, the DNA is TGTGCCAGCAGCTTTACAGGGGTGGATACGCAGTATTTT. Translated, it gives CASSFTGVDTQYF.

The chain is built from TRBV20-1 and TRBJ2-2; 7 bases are a match to TRBD1. After removal of 5 bases from V and 5 bases from J, the junction contained 5 bases not matched to a gene. The CDR3 has 13 residues. Germline V gene lookup returns CDR1 DFQATT and CDR2 SNEGSKA (reference sequence). The CDR3 DNA sequence: TGCAGTGCTCAAACAGGGGAGACCGGGGAGCTGTTTTTT. It encodes CSAQTGETGELFF.

This chain connects TRBV7-8 to TRBJ1-5; unclear D gene. Germline assignment: CDR1 SGHVS and CDR2 FQNEAQ. V was clipped by 5 bases and J by 9 bases, with 11 bases between them. CDR3 length: 12 amino acids. The DNA of the CDR3 is TGTGCCAGCAGCCCGGGGAGCGGGCCCCAGCATTTT. This translates into CASSPGSGPQHF.

This clonotype has a handful of counts. The V and J genes are TRBV7-9 and TRBJ1-6, with no clear D. Germline-derived CDR1 and CDR2 are SEHNR and FQNEAQ (reference sequence). V was shortened by 7 bases and J by 5 bases, with 6 bases between the two germline ends. The CDR3 spans 12 residues. The DNA for the CDR3 is TGTGCCAGCACGGCAGATAATTCACCCCTCCACTTT. This encodes CASTADNSPLHF.

This clonotype was seen at least ten times. The chain uses TRBV6-1 and TRBJ2-2; the match to TRBD1 covers 9 bases. Germline V gene data show CDR1 as MNHNS and CDR2 as SASEGT. V gave up 6 bases and J gave up 3 bases; unmatched junction bases: 5. CDR3 length: 15 amino acids. The CDR3 DNA reads as TGTGCCAGCAGCCCGGGACAGGGATACACCGGGGAGCTGTTTTTT. It codes for CASSPGQGYTGELFF.

The chain employs TRBV7-3 and TRBJ2-1, with TRBD2 matching 12 bases. The ends lost 5 bases at V and 15 bases at J; junction bases unmatched: 5. The germline V gene encodes CDR1 SGHTA and CDR2 FQGTGA. This CDR3 comprises 12 residues. In DNA form, the CDR3 reads TGTGCCAGCAGCCCTACTAGCGGGGGGCTGTTCTTC. It specifies CASSPTSGGLFF.

This clonotype was detected a few times. The rearrangement joins TRBV5-5 to TRBJ1-4; D possibly corresponds to TRBD1 (6 bases). The germline gives CDR1 SGHKS, CDR2 YYEKEE (reference sequence). The CDR3 has 16 residues. V was shortened by 2 bases and J by 3 bases, with 14 bases between the two germline ends. This CDR3 reads CASSFGQPGANEKLFF. For the CDR3, the DNA is TGTGCCAGCAGCTTTGGACAGCCTGGGGCTAATGAAAAACTGTTTTTT.

With regard to this clonotype: Mismatch with germline at one junction end may stem from a read error. The V gene is TRBV20-1, the J gene TRBJ1-6; TRBD1 aligns across 9 bases. Per germline, CDR1 DFQATT and CDR2 SNEGSKA (reference sequence). The CDR3 extends over 16 amino acids. The CDR3 nucleotides read TGCAGTGCTCGAGATGCCGGGACAGGGACCAATTCACCCCTCCACTTT. Its translation is CSARDAGTGTNSPLHF.

The table lists this clonotype with a count of one. The V call is TRBV2, the J call TRBJ2-1; D is ambiguous. Looked up from germline, CDR1 is SNHLY and CDR2 is FYNNEI. V was clipped by 6 bases and J by 2 bases, with 14 bases between them. The CDR3 has 15 residues. CDR3 sequence reads: CASSYRRTTYNEQFF. The CDR3 bases are TGTGCCAGCAGCTACAGAAGAACAACCTACAATGAGCAGTTCTTC.